The clone carrying this T cell receptor (beta chain) showed up just once. V lost 1 base and J 5 bases, leaving 17 bases between the germline ends. The CDR3 loop spans 16 amino acids. The germline CDR1 and CDR2 sequences are MGHDK and SYGVNS. As handled by the study authors: By means of reference gene primer amplification, nucleated cell counts were estimated. Assay used: immunoSEQ multiplex PCR; TCRdb lists only in-frame clones, some missing. Clone size and V and J calls were adopted from that table, with D and trimming inferred from the DNA. Found here are about 120,000 clones, more than 80% of them singletons; the top ten hold around 4.7%. These data are taken from a study of blood T cell repertoires in COVID-19. Whole-study context: Samples representing acute and convalescent COVID-19 were sourced from the United States, Italy and Spain. The analysed material was cDNA or gDNA that came from T cells, B-cell-depleted T cells, or PBMCs.

V gene TRBV25-1 combines with J gene TRBJ1-1, with D perhaps matching TRBD1 (6 bases). The TCR was taken from a man in his forties or fifties with acute or convalescent COVID-19. The specimen was peripheral blood. CDR3: CASSESRGSFWTEAFF. The CDR3 nucleotides read TGTGCCAGCAGTGAATCTAGGGGGTCGTTTTGGACTGAAGCTTTCTTT.